These 30 T cell receptor beta chains originate from one sample sequenced in a study of blood T cell repertoires in COVID-19. The repertoire was sequenced with immunoSEQ multiplex PCR; TCRdb's copy has only in-frame clones and lacks some. This sample has 250,000 to 350,000 clones, with around 91% found just once. Sequences were obtained from peripheral blood. The receptors here all came from a woman aged 55-75 years with acute or convalescent COVID-19.

This rearrangement joins TRBV2 to TRBJ1-6; TRBD1 is a possible D gene (6 bases). Germline CDR1 reads SNHLY; CDR2 reads FYNNEI. The CDR3 is made up of 16 amino acids. V lost 0 bases, J lost 7 bases, and 13 bases lay in between. The CDR3 protein is CASSEARPGANSPLHF. CDR3 DNA: TGTGCCAGCAGTGAAGCGCGGCCAGGGGCGAATTCACCCCTCCACTTT.

The rearrangement joins TRBV28 to TRBJ1-2, with a weak D call TRBD1 (5 bases). Germline lookup yields CDR1 MDHEN and CDR2 SYDVKM. The CDR3 consists of 13 residues. V was pared by 5 bases and J by 7 bases, with 14 bases between. CDR3 sequence reads: CASSPLSGVGYTF. CDR3 bases: TGTGCCAGCAGTCCGTTGTCGGGGGTTGGCTACACCTTC.

The count of this clone is one. V gene TRBV28 combines with J gene TRBJ2-5; 11 bases are shared with TRBD2. The germline gives CDR1 MDHEN, CDR2 SYDVKM. CDR3 size: 17 residues. V shed 5 bases, J shed 5 bases, and the junction held 13 bases outside the gene matches. This chain's CDR3 is CASSPYTSGRGGETQYF. The CDR3 nucleotides are TGTGCCAGCAGTCCTTATACTAGCGGGAGAGGTGGTGAGACCCAGTACTTC.

The chain links TRBV29-1 to TRBJ2-7; 14 nucleotides match TRBD2. The CDR3 has 14 residues. Germline loops: CDR1 SQVTM, CDR2 ANQGSEA. Unmatched junction bases numbered 4, after V lost 7 bases and J lost 2 bases. The CDR3 loop reads CSAKGLAGAYEQYF. The CDR3 bases are TGCAGCGCAAAGGGACTAGCGGGAGCCTACGAGCAGTACTTC.

DNA for the CDR3: TGTGCCACCAGCAAGGGGGCCCCAGATACGCAGTATTTT. Its translation is CATSKGAPDTQYF. The chain couples TRBV24-1 to TRBJ2-3, with 7 nucleotides matching TRBD1. V was pared by 7 bases and J by 4 bases, with 4 bases of the junction left unmatched. CDR1 and CDR2 from the germline V gene are KGHDR and SFDVKD. This CDR3 has 13 amino acids.

The chain carries TRBV4-1 and TRBJ2-3; D perhaps matches TRBD2 (7 bases). Per the germline V gene, CDR1 is MGHRA and CDR2 is YSYEKL. The CDR3 has 15 residues. The ends were cut back, 1 base at V and 7 bases at J, with 15 bases in the middle. The CDR3 protein is CASSQGGGGQYTQYF. The CDR3 DNA is TGCGCCAGCAGCCAAGGAGGGGGGGGCCAATATACGCAGTATTTT.

The chain has TRBV19 and TRBJ1-4; D unresolved. The CDR3 loop spans 13 amino acids. Trimming removed 9 bases at V and 0 bases at J, with 8 bases between. CDR1 and CDR2 from the germline V gene are LNHDA and SQIVND (reference sequence). The CDR3 reads CARTSSTNEKLFF. The CDR3 DNA reads TGTGCCAGAACAAGTTCAACTAATGAAAAACTGTTTTTT.

The genes are TRBV24-1 and TRBJ2-3, with TRBD1 matching 11 bases. V lost 9 bases, J lost 5 bases, and 15 bases stayed unmatched. Germline V gene sequence: CDR1 KGHDR, CDR2 SFDVKD. The CDR3 covers 17 residues. This CDR3 reads CATESTLDRGQRDTQYF. The CDR3 nucleotides read TGTGCCACCGAGAGCACCCTGGACAGGGGGCAGAGAGATACGCAGTATTTT.

This clone was detected once. The V gene is TRBV4-3, the J gene TRBJ1-5; D uncertain. Germline assignment: CDR1 LGHNA and CDR2 YSLEER. V lost 0 bases and J lost 6, with 12 bases in between. The CDR3 runs 15 residues. This CDR3 is CASSQDRIEVQPQHF. The CDR3 bases are TGCGCCAGCAGCCAAGATCGAATTGAGGTTCAGCCCCAGCATTTT.

The chain employs TRBV28 and TRBJ1-2; possibly TRBD1 for D (5 bases). Trimming shortened V by 5 bases and J by 0 bases, and 10 bases separated the two germline ends. The CDR3 loop spans 14 amino acids. Per germline, CDR1 MDHEN and CDR2 SYDVKM. CDR3 in DNA: TGTGCCAGCAGTGCAGGGCCCCCTAACTATGGCTACACCTTC. This sequence encodes CASSAGPPNYGYTF.

The chain's CDR3 is CASSYQGQGRNEKLFF. CDR3 DNA: TGTGCCAGCAGTTACCAAGGACAGGGGCGGAATGAAAAACTGTTTTTT. The chain joins TRBV6-6 to TRBJ1-4; 9 bases are shared with TRBD1. The trim removed 2 bases at V and 5 bases at J, leaving 6 bases unmatched. This CDR3 has 16 residues. The germline V gene encodes CDR1 MNHNY and CDR2 SVGAGI (reference sequence).

This rearrangement joins TRBV5-1 to TRBJ1-1; D is perhaps TRBD1 (6 bases). With 2 bases removed from V and 4 bases from J, the gap between germline ends came to 12 bases. The CDR3 covers 14 residues. Germline values: CDR1 SGHRS, CDR2 YFSETQ. The CDR3 nucleotides read TGCGCCAGCAGCTTACAGGGTATTTTCACTGAAGCTTTCTTT. Protein sequence: CASSLQGIFTEAFF.

J is TRBJ2-7 and V is TRBV20-1; 8 positions agree with TRBD2. This CDR3 comprises 11 residues. The germline V gene encodes CDR1 DFQATT and CDR2 SNEGSKA (reference sequence). V shed 6 bases, J shed 9 bases, and the junction held 7 bases outside the gene matches. Written as DNA, the CDR3 is TGCAGTGCCCCAGTTAGCGGGGCGCAGTACTTC. Encoded protein: CSAPVSGAQYF.

The chain couples TRBV24-1 to TRBJ1-2, with D possibly TRBD1 on 5 matching bases. The CDR3 has 14 amino acids. The germline V gene has CDR1 KGHDR and CDR2 SFDVKD. Trimming took 5 bases from V and 0 from J, leaving 9 bases between them. CDR3 coding DNA: TGTGCCACCAGTGGACAGTGGACTAACTATGGCTACACCTTC. Protein product: CATSGQWTNYGYTF.

Only a few counts were recorded for this clone. The chain links TRBV19 to TRBJ1-3; a possible D gene is TRBD1 (5 bases). Germline V gives CDR1 LNHDA, CDR2 SQIVND (reference sequence). V lost 0 bases, J lost 0 bases, and 12 bases lay in between. The CDR3 extends over 17 amino acids. This CDR3 is CASSIEGVPLSGNTIYF. The DNA of the CDR3 is TGTGCCAGTAGTATAGAAGGGGTGCCGCTCTCTGGAAACACCATATATTTT.

The V call is TRBV4-3, the J call TRBJ1-1; D unresolved. The CDR3 runs 14 residues. V gave up 2 bases and J gave up 1 base, with 8 bases separating them. Germline V gene lookup returns CDR1 LGHNA and CDR2 YSLEER. CDR3 residues: CASSQLTENTEAFF. CDR3 nucleotide sequence: TGCGCCAGCAGCCAACTTACAGAGAACACTGAAGCTTTCTTT.

J is TRBJ2-5 and V is TRBV4-2; TRBD2 agrees at 11 bases. Germline V gives CDR1 LGHNA, CDR2 YNFKEQ. This CDR3 spans 20 amino acids. V lost 3 bases, J lost 2 bases, and 17 bases stayed unmatched. CDR3 region: CASSQTDRGFLAGGQETQYF. In DNA form, the CDR3 reads TGTGCCAGCAGCCAGACTGACAGGGGATTTTTAGCGGGGGGGCAAGAGACCCAGTACTTC.

The chain is built from TRBV7-3 and TRBJ1-1; TRBD1 matches 8 bases. The CDR3 runs 14 residues. The J segment lost 1 base and the V segment lost 4 bases, leaving 2 bases of the junction unmatched. The germline gives CDR1 SGHTA, CDR2 FQGTGA. CDR3 region: CASSSGTGNTEAFF. The CDR3 DNA reads TGTGCCAGCAGCTCCGGGACAGGGAACACTGAAGCTTTCTTT.

The chain uses TRBV7-9 and TRBJ1-4; D perhaps matches TRBD1 (5 bases). The length of the CDR3 is 16 residues. Looked up from germline, CDR1 is SEHNR and CDR2 is FQNEAQ (reference sequence). The V end lost 1 base, the J end lost 0 bases, and 9 bases lay between the germline ends. CDR3 DNA sequence: TGTGCCAGCAGCTTAGAAGGGGCCGCAACTAATGAAAAACTGTTTTTT. It translates to CASSLEGAATNEKLFF.

The chain employs TRBV10-3 and TRBJ2-3; no reliable D call. Trimming cost V 6 bases and J 6 bases, with 7 bases left between them. There are 11 residues in the CDR3. Germline loops: CDR1 ENHRY, CDR2 SYGVKD. CDR3 sequence: CAIRLQDTQYF. Here the CDR3 DNA reads TGTGCCATCAGATTACAGGATACGCAGTATTTT.

The chain links TRBV9 to TRBJ1-1; D is perhaps TRBD1 (5 bases). Per the germline V gene, CDR1 is SGDLS and CDR2 is YYNGEE. Trimming cost V 4 bases and J 0 bases, with 7 bases left between them. This CDR3 contains 13 residues. The CDR3 coding sequence is TGTGCCAGCAGCAGGGGCTTGAACACTGAAGCTTTCTTT. Translating gives CASSRGLNTEAFF.

The rearrangement links TRBV11-2 to TRBJ2-1, with D possibly being TRBD1 (5 bases). CDR1 and CDR2 from the germline V gene are SGHAT and FQNNGV. V shed 5 bases and J shed 7 bases, with 12 bases lying between them. The CDR3 covers 13 residues. CDR3 sequence (DNA): TGTGCCAGCAGCCCCCAAAGGGGAAATGAGCAGTTCTTC. As protein: CASSPQRGNEQFF.

This chain connects TRBV28 to TRBJ1-5, with TRBD1 identical over 8 bases. The CDR3 consists of 17 residues. Germline values: CDR1 MDHEN, CDR2 SYDVKM. The trim removed 0 bases at V and 6 bases at J, leaving 10 bases unmatched. In DNA, the CDR3 is TGTGCCAGCAGTTTATGGTACGGGGCAGGGGGCCTTCAGCCCCAGCATTTT. This sequence encodes CASSLWYGAGGLQPQHF. Full variable domain (rest looked up from reference TRBV28 and TRBJ1-5): DVKVTQSSRYLVKRTGEKVFLECVQDMDHENMFWYRQDPGLGLRLIYFSYDVKMKEKGDIPEGYSVSREKKERFSLILESASTNQTSMYLCASSLWYGAGGLQPQHFGDGTRLSIL.

The genes are TRBV7-3 and TRBJ2-2; TRBD2 agrees at 8 bases. This CDR3 contains 15 residues. The germline CDR1 and CDR2 sequences are SGHTA and FQGTGA. V shed 2 bases and J 4 bases; nucleotides not matched to a gene: 3. The CDR3 loop reads CASSLVAGGTGELFF. The CDR3 DNA sequence: TGTGCCAGCAGCTTAGTGGCGGGGGGCACCGGGGAGCTGTTTTTT. Complete variable domain (other parts from reference TRBV7-3 and TRBJ2-2): GAGVSQTPSNKVTEKGKYVELRCDPISGHTALYWYRQSLGQGPEFLIYFQGTGAADDSGLPNDRFFAVRPEGSVSTLKIQRTERGDSAVYLCASSLVAGGTGELFFGEGSRLTVL.

The chain joins TRBV4-2 to TRBJ1-1; tentative D call: TRBD1 (5 bases). This CDR3 is built from 17 residues. From germline, CDR1 is LGHNA and CDR2 YNFKEQ. V lost 0 bases and J 0 bases, leaving 14 bases between the germline ends. The CDR3 DNA follows: TGTGCCAGCAGCCAAGATTCTGGGGGGAAGTTGAACACTGAAGCTTTCTTT. It specifies CASSQDSGGKLNTEAFF.

This chain uses TRBV5-6 with TRBJ1-1; D not resolved. The CDR3 totals 15 residues. Trimming took off 4 bases at V and 2 bases at J, with 15 bases between the two ends. CDR1 is SGHDT, CDR2 YYEEEE, per germline. The CDR3 DNA reads as TGTGCCAGCAGCACCGGGATCCTCGGCAACACTGAAGCTTTCTTT. It encodes CASSTGILGNTEAFF.

This chain uses TRBV7-2 with TRBJ2-7; no clear D. With 3 bases removed from V and 1 base from J, the gap between germline ends came to 7 bases. The CDR3 covers 13 residues. CDR1 is SGHTA and CDR2 is FQGNSA in the germline V gene. CDR3 sequence (DNA): TGTGCCAGCAGCTTGGCAGCGTCCTACGAGCAGTACTTC. Its translation: CASSLAASYEQYF.

The CDR3: CASSKGGTVYNSPLHF. CDR3 coding DNA: TGTGCCAGCAGCAAAGGTGGGACAGTTTATAATTCACCCCTCCACTTT. V usage is TRBV21-1 and J usage is TRBJ1-6; the DNA was not compared with TRBD1, the D call given in the table. TRBV21-1 is a pseudogene segment. The CDR3 has 16 residues.

The gene calls are TRBV5-4 and TRBJ1-1, with D perhaps TRBD1 (5 bases). Germline loops: CDR1 SGHNT, CDR2 YYREEE (reference sequence). CDR3 length: 14 amino acids. V lost 1 base, J lost 4 bases, and 11 bases lay in between. For the CDR3, the DNA is TGTGCCAGCAGCTTGCGGGGGTCGGGCACTGAAGCTTTCTTT. Amino acids: CASSLRGSGTEAFF.

The V gene is TRBV7-9, the J gene TRBJ2-3; TRBD1 matches at 9 bases. After removal of 1 base from V and 0 bases from J, the junction contained 2 bases not matched to a gene. CDR1 is SEHNR, CDR2 FQNEAQ, per germline (reference sequence). The length of the CDR3 is 16 residues. The CDR3 nucleotides read TGTGCCAGCAGCTTAGGGGGGACAGGGAGCACAGATACGCAGTATTTT. Its translation is CASSLGGTGSTDTQYF.